These 11 T cell receptor beta chains were all obtained from the same sample, sequenced in a study of T cell repertoires in cytomegalovirus infection. Using its own MiXCR run on the reads, TCRdb lists one record per CDR3 protein. The repertoire holds about 740,000 distinct CDR3 sequences, 35% seen once, with about 2.8% in the top ten. Sequencing was done on a sample of PBMCs. The receptors originated from a human donor in good health (CMV status not recorded). Some clones in this sample may be carry-over from other donors' samples.

A note on this clonotype: A read error may account for a junction end that differs from germline. The chain employs TRBV20-1 and TRBJ1-4, with D possibly being TRBD1 (6 bases). Per germline, CDR1 DFQATT and CDR2 SNEGSKA (reference sequence). The CDR3 is 14 amino acids. The CDR3 DNA is TGCAGTGCTAGGATTGACAGGTCTAATGAAAAACGGTTTTTT. Translation gives CSARIDRSNEKRFF.

The CDR3 DNA reads as TGCGCCAGCAGCCAAGCGGACAGGGGGCTTCGTAACAATCAGCCCCAGCATTTT. It codes for CASSQADRGLRNNQPQHF. The chain has TRBV4-1 and TRBJ1-5; 11 nucleotides line up with TRBD1. This CDR3 region has 18 residues. Looked up from germline, CDR1 is MGHRA and CDR2 is YSYEKL. The V gene end was trimmed by 1 base and the J gene end by 3 bases; junction bases not matched to a gene: 8.

This chain's CDR3 is CASSSGEGNYGYTF. CDR3 nucleotides: TGTGCCAGCAGTTCCGGGGAGGGGAACTATGGCTACACCTTC. The chain is built from TRBV28 and TRBJ1-2, with D perhaps matching TRBD1 (5 bases). Germline CDR1 and CDR2: MDHEN and SYDVKM. There are 14 residues in the CDR3. V was shortened by 4 bases and J by 2 bases, with 11 bases between the two germline ends.

This clonotype has more than one count but fewer than ten. The CDR3, as DNA: TGTGCCAGCAGCCAAGAGGGGATCGACAGTCAGCCCCAGCATTTT. This sequence encodes CASSQEGIDSQPQHF. The chain has TRBV4-2 and TRBJ1-5; D is perhaps TRBD1 (5 bases). V lost 0 bases, J lost 6 bases, and 12 bases lay in between. CDR1 is LGHNA and CDR2 is YNFKEQ in the germline V gene. This CDR3 contains 15 residues.

This clonotype was observed a handful of times. J is TRBJ2-3 and V is TRBV28, with 8 bases identical to TRBD2. The germline gives CDR1 MDHEN, CDR2 SYDVKM. The CDR3 consists of 14 residues. Germline trimming cut 3 bases from V and 6 bases from J; bases unmatched to any gene: 5. Here the CDR3 DNA reads TGTGCCAGCAGTTTGGCGACTAGCGCCGATACGCAGTATTTT. Amino acids: CASSLATSADTQYF.

In this sample, this clonotype turned up a few times. V is TRBV19 and J is TRBJ2-2; possible D gene TRBD1, 6 bases. The CDR3 contains 17 residues. Germline-derived CDR1 and CDR2 are LNHDA and SQIVND (reference sequence). V dropped 6 bases and J dropped 5 bases, with 22 bases sitting between them. CDR3 residues: CASSRLFQGTGTGELFF. The CDR3 DNA sequence: TGTGCCAGTAGCAGGCTTTTTCAGGGGACCGGGACCGGGGAGCTGTTTTTT.

The chain couples TRBV14 to TRBJ2-2; D not resolved. V dropped 4 bases and J dropped 8 bases, with 14 bases sitting between them. CDR1 is SGHDN and CDR2 is FVKESK in the germline V gene. This CDR3 is 14 amino acids long. CDR3 bases: TGTGCCAGCAGCCCCCCGGCTTGGGGAGGGGAGCTGTTTTTT. Amino acid sequence: CASSPPAWGGELFF.

V gene TRBV9 combines with J gene TRBJ2-2; no definite D call. CDR3 length: 12 residues. Trimming removed 4 bases from V and 9 bases from J, with 10 bases in between. Germline V CDR1 and CDR2: SGDLS, YYNGEE. CDR3 DNA: TGTGCCAGCAGCAACGAGAACCGGGAGCTGTTTTTT. It yields the protein CASSNENRELFF.

The CDR3 DNA sequence: TGCGCCAGCAGCTTGGAAGGGGGACGCGCTGGAAACACCATATATTTT. Encoded protein: CASSLEGGRAGNTIYF. V and J are TRBV5-1 and TRBJ1-3, with D perhaps matching TRBD1 (6 bases). This CDR3 has 16 amino acids. V gave up 0 bases and J gave up 2 bases, with 12 bases separating them. Germline assignment: CDR1 SGHRS and CDR2 YFSETQ.

The table lists this clonotype with a few counts. Here the CDR3 reads CATSREGVSPHEQYF. CDR3 coding DNA: TGTGCCACCAGCAGAGAAGGGGTATCGCCCCACGAGCAGTACTTC. This chain joins TRBV15 and TRBJ2-7, with D tentatively TRBD1 (5 bases). From germline, CDR1 is LNHNV and CDR2 YYDKDF (reference sequence). Trimming cost V 0 bases and J 5 bases, with 14 bases left between them. The CDR3 has 15 amino acids.

This clonotype was detected many times. The CDR3: CASSPGGVKKTEAFF. As DNA, the CDR3 is TGTGCCAGTAGTCCGGGGGGCGTTAAGAAGACTGAAGCTTTCTTT. This chain connects TRBV19 to TRBJ1-1, with D possibly being TRBD1 (6 bases). The CDR3 is 15 residues long. Trimming took off 5 bases at V and 5 bases at J, with 18 bases between the two ends. Germline-derived CDR1 and CDR2 are LNHDA and SQIVND (reference sequence).